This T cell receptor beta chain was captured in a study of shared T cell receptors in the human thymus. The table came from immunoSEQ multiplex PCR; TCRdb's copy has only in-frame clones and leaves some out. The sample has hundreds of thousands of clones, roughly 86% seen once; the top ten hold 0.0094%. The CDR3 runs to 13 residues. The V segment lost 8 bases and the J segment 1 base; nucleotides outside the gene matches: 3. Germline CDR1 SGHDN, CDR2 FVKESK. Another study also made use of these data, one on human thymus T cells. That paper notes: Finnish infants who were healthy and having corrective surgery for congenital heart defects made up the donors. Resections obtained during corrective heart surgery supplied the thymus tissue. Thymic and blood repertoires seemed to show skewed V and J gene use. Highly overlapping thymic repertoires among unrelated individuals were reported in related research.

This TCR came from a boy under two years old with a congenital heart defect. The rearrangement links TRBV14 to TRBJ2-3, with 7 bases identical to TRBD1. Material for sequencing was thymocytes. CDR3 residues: CASGTGGTDTQYF. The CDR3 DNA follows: TGTGCCAGCGGAACAGGGGGCACAGATACGCAGTATTTT.